The T cell receptor (beta chain) described here comes from a study of control samples from healthy donors and cancer patients. The CDR3 totals 16 residues. With 0 bases removed from V and 0 bases from J, the gap between germline ends came to 10 bases. Germline V gives CDR1 MRHNA, CDR2 SNTAGT. Ten or more counts support this clone. Clones were read by immunoSEQ multiplex PCR, and TCRdb kept only the in-frame ones, dropping some. Of 90,000 to 150,000 clones in the sample, about 87% were seen once. The receptor was derived from a man in his forties or fifties in good health. Material: blood. This chain links TRBV6-4 with TRBJ2-3; D remains ambiguous. The chain's CDR3 is CASSDSPSTSTDTQYF. CDR3 DNA: TGTGCCAGCAGTGACTCACCTTCCACTAGCACAGATACGCAGTATTTT.